Following are 7 T cell receptor beta chains from one sample sequenced in a study of monozygotic twins with inflammatory bowel disease. TCRdb reworked the 5' RACE reads into one entry per CDR3 protein, no DNA. Its table records approximately 400,000 distinct CDR3 sequences. Sequencing was carried out using blood. These receptors all come from a human donor with ulcerative colitis or Crohn's disease, or a healthy co-twin of an affected twin (not recorded which).

V usage is TRBV18 and J usage is TRBJ2-3; TCRdb gives TRBD1 as the D gene, but with no DNA this cannot be confirmed. The CDR3 extends over 15 amino acids. Germline CDR1 KGHSH, CDR2 LQKENI. Here the CDR3 reads CASSRDRPTTDTQYF.

CDR3 residues: CSVSDVYEQYF. The chain combines TRBV29-1 with TRBJ2-7. The germline V gene has CDR1 SQVTM and CDR2 ANQGSEA. There are 11 residues in the CDR3.

V is TRBV7-2 and J is TRBJ2-5; there is no DNA to check the TCRdb D call of TRBD2. The CDR3 spans 15 residues. Per the germline V gene, CDR1 is SGHTA and CDR2 is FQGNSA. CDR3 amino acids: CASSRNSGEWETQYF.

The chain links TRBV11-2 to TRBJ2-4; as DNA is missing, the TRBD2 call by TCRdb cannot be tested. Germline V gene data show CDR1 as SGHAT and CDR2 as FQNNGV. The CDR3 spans 12 residues. The CDR3 sequence is CASSRGLAVTYF.

The J gene is TRBJ2-7, the V gene TRBV18. Germline CDR1 reads KGHSH; CDR2 reads LQKENI. The CDR3 loop spans 15 amino acids. CDR3 loop: CASSPATGGPYEQYF.

The chain combines TRBV7-2 with TRBJ1-1; the TRBD1 assignment by TCRdb is unverifiable without DNA. The CDR3 runs 14 residues. The germline V gene has CDR1 SGHTA and CDR2 FQGNSA. CDR3 in amino acids: CASSLFARNTEAFF.

The chain has TRBV29-1 and TRBJ1-1; TCRdb reports TRBD1, a call that lacks DNA to check it against. CDR1 and CDR2 (germline): SQVTM, ANQGSEA. This CDR3 has 13 amino acids. The CDR3 protein is CSVLTGGNTEAFF.